Below, 20 T cell receptor beta chains from the same sample are listed, as sequenced in a study of graft-versus-host responses after intestinal transplantation. Their specific antigens are unknown. Only in-frame clones appear in the TCRdb table, and some are missing; sequencing was by immunoSEQ multiplex PCR. The sample comprises about 92,000 clones, under 85% of which are singletons, and 17% rests with the top ten. Material: unstimulated CD8+ T cells sorted from spleen or lymph node cells, obtained before intestinal transplant. The receptors stem from a human donor who received an intestinal transplant.

In its sample, this clone was seen once. CDR3 in DNA: TGTGCCAGCAGTTTCCCCTCTGGAAACACCATATATTTT. Amino acid sequence: CASSFPSGNTIYF. The rearrangement links TRBV28 to TRBJ1-3; D not certain. The CDR3 consists of 13 residues. CDR1 MDHEN and CDR2 SYDVKM come from the germline V gene. The V end lost 3 bases, the J end lost 0 bases, and 3 bases lay between the germline ends.

The chain recombines TRBV4-1 with TRBJ1-2; D uncertain. The CDR3 has 18 amino acids. The V end lost 0 bases, the J end lost 3 bases, and 20 bases lay between the germline ends. CDR1 is MGHRA and CDR2 is YSYEKL in the germline V gene. CDR3 residues: CASSQEAETSRPHYGYTF. The DNA for the CDR3 is TGCGCCAGCAGCCAAGAGGCGGAGACATCCAGGCCCCACTATGGCTACACCTTC.

J is TRBJ2-1 and V is TRBV5-1; D gene unclear. Germline V gene sequence: CDR1 SGHRS, CDR2 YFSETQ. The CDR3 covers 16 residues. The V end was cut by 1 base, the J end by 0 bases, with 11 bases between. Here the CDR3 DNA reads TGCGCCAGCAGCTTGAAGCTTAAAGGCTCCTACAATGAGCAGTTCTTC. Translation gives CASSLKLKGSYNEQFF.

The gene calls are TRBV30 and TRBJ2-3; D uncertain. Germline V gives CDR1 GTSNPN, CDR2 SVGIG (reference sequence). Trimming stripped 6 bases from V and 4 bases from J, with 17 bases between. The CDR3 has 14 residues. The CDR3 bases are TGTGCCTGTCCTCACCTTGACGCAGCAGATACGCAGTATTTT. It translates to CACPHLDAADTQYF. Complete variable domain (other parts from reference TRBV30 and TRBJ2-3): SQTIHQWPATLVQPVGSPLSLECTVEGTSNPNLYWYRQAAGRGLQLLFYSVGIGQISSEVPQNLSASRPQDRQFILSSKKLLLSDSGFYLCACPHLDAADTQYFGPGTRLTVL.

The rearrangement uses TRBV19 and TRBJ2-1; TRBD1 agrees at 9 bases. The germline V gene has CDR1 LNHDA and CDR2 SQIVND (reference sequence). This CDR3 is 14 amino acids long. V lost 5 bases to trimming and J lost 10 bases; unmatched junction nucleotides: 9. The CDR3 DNA reads as TGTGCCAGTAGTCCCTCCACAGGGGGCTGGGAGCAGTTCTTC. Its translation is CASSPSTGGWEQFF.

This clone was observed once. The gene calls are TRBV13 and TRBJ1-3; no firm D call. Germline lookup yields CDR1 PRHDT and CDR2 FYEKMQ (reference sequence). There are 15 residues in the CDR3. The V and J ends lost 7 bases and 4 bases respectively, with 17 bases between them. CDR3 protein: CASTTAGIEGNTIYF. DNA for the CDR3: TGTGCCAGCACCACAGCCGGGATCGAAGGAAACACCATATATTTT.

This clone was found a few times. This chain joins TRBV4-1 and TRBJ2-7; 11 nucleotides match TRBD1. Per the germline V gene, CDR1 is MGHRA and CDR2 is YSYEKL. With V trimmed by 4 bases and J by 7 bases, 6 bases remained unmatched. The CDR3 has 14 residues. CDR3 nucleotide sequence: TGCGCCAGCAGCCCCGGACAGGGGGCGTTTGAGCAGTACTTC. Translation gives CASSPGQGAFEQYF.

This clone was seen a few times. V is TRBV6-1 and J is TRBJ2-1; 13 positions agree with TRBD2. The CDR3 loop spans 17 amino acids. The trim removed 4 bases at V and 4 bases at J, leaving 7 bases unmatched. The V gene's germline CDR1 is MNHNS and CDR2 SASEGT. In DNA, the CDR3 is TGTGCCAGCAGTGGGACTAGCGGGGGCGAGGTTTACAATGAGCAGTTCTTC. This sequence encodes CASSGTSGGEVYNEQFF.

CDR3 nucleotide sequence: TGCGCCAGCAGCCAGCACCGGGGGGCCGACGAGCAGTACTTC. Translated, it gives CASSQHRGADEQYF. J is TRBJ2-7 and V is TRBV4-1, with TRBD2 as a possible D gene (7 bases). Germline V CDR1 and CDR2: MGHRA, YSYEKL. V lost 3 bases and J lost 5, with 14 bases in between. This CDR3 comprises 14 residues.

The rearrangement links TRBV5-4 to TRBJ2-5, with D perhaps matching TRBD1 or TRBD2 (5 bases each). The J call may be mistaken, given a closer DNA end match to TRBJ2-7. This CDR3 comprises 15 residues. Germline V lookup: CDR1 SGHNT, CDR2 YYREEE (reference sequence). The chain's CDR3 is CASSSSGTVAYEQYF. CDR3 bases: TGTGCCAGCAGCTCGTCCGGGACGGTAGCCTACGAGCAGTACTTC.

The J gene is TRBJ2-5, the V gene TRBV6-5; D call uncertain. This CDR3 is built from 12 residues. Trimming pared 6 bases from V and 0 bases from J, leaving 5 bases between. From germline, CDR1 is MNHEY and CDR2 SVGAGI. The CDR3 here is CASSQNQETQYF. Written as DNA, the CDR3 is TGTGCCAGCAGCCAGAACCAAGAGACCCAGTACTTC.

This chain joins TRBV6-1 and TRBJ2-7; TRBD1 agrees at 8 bases. V was pared by 5 bases and J by 2 bases, with 5 bases of the junction left unmatched. Germline loops: CDR1 MNHNS, CDR2 SASEGT. The CDR3 covers 14 residues. The CDR3 nucleotides read TGTGCCAGCAGTACCGGGACAGGAACCTACGAGCAGTACTTC. Amino acids: CASSTGTGTYEQYF.

This clone was observed a few times. V gene TRBV19 combines with J gene TRBJ2-7, with 12 bases that match TRBD2. V was pared by 5 bases and J by 3 bases, with 5 bases of the junction left unmatched. This CDR3 is built from 15 residues. Per germline, CDR1 LNHDA and CDR2 SQIVND (reference sequence). CDR3: CASSQELAGGYEQYF. The CDR3 DNA follows: TGTGCCAGTAGTCAAGAACTAGCGGGAGGCTACGAGCAGTACTTC.

This chain joins TRBV2 and TRBJ1-6; D gene unclear. V was cut by 0 bases and J by 0 bases, with 6 bases left in between. CDR3 length: 16 residues. Germline CDR1 SNHLY, CDR2 FYNNEI. CDR3 sequence reads: CASSEAAGSYNSPLHF. For the CDR3, the DNA is TGTGCCAGCAGTGAAGCGGCTGGCTCCTATAATTCACCCCTCCACTTT.

Here the CDR3 reads CASSLPEGQGSETQYF. The CDR3 DNA reads TGTGCCAGCAGTCTTCCCGAGGGACAGGGCTCAGAGACCCAGTACTTC. V usage is TRBV2 and J usage is TRBJ2-5, with 9 nucleotides matching TRBD1. The CDR3 is made up of 16 amino acids. V shed 5 bases and J 4 bases; nucleotides not matched to a gene: 11. Germline loops: CDR1 SNHLY, CDR2 FYNNEI.

This chain connects TRBV5-5 to TRBJ2-7, with TRBD1 as a possible D gene (5 bases). Trimming stripped 0 bases from V and 3 bases from J, with 13 bases between. This CDR3 is built from 15 residues. Looked up from germline, CDR1 is SGHKS and CDR2 is YYEKEE (reference sequence). The CDR3 reads CASSLAWGAYYEQYF. The CDR3 nucleotides are TGTGCCAGCAGCTTGGCCTGGGGCGCGTACTACGAGCAGTACTTC. Complete variable domain (other parts from reference TRBV5-5 and TRBJ2-7): DAGVTQSPTHLIKTRGQQVTLRCSPISGHKSVSWYQQVLGQGPQFIFQYYEKEERGRGNFPDRFSARQFPNYSSELNVNALLLGDSALYLCASSLAWGAYYEQYFGPGTRLTVT.

This rearrangement joins TRBV5-6 to TRBJ1-2; TRBD1 matches at 11 bases. The CDR3 contains 15 residues. V trimming: 1 base; J trimming: 4 bases; junction bases outside the gene matches: 3. The germline V gene has CDR1 SGHDT and CDR2 YYEEEE. In DNA, the CDR3 is TGTGCCAGCAGCTTGTTGGGGACAGGGGGCTATGGCTACACCTTC. This gives the protein CASSLLGTGGYGYTF.

The CDR3 DNA reads as TGTGCCACCAGCGGAAAGAGCCGGGACGCTGGGGGCGGGGAGCTGTTTTTT. The encoded protein is CATSGKSRDAGGGELFF. The V and J genes are TRBV15 and TRBJ2-2; D is tentatively TRBD1 or TRBD2 (5 bases each). The CDR3 totals 17 residues. Germline values: CDR1 LNHNV, CDR2 YYDKDF (reference sequence). Between the trimmed V and J ends, which lost 5 bases and 7 bases, there was a span of 23 bases. Based on the CDR3 plus reference TRBV15 and TRBJ2-2, the full variable domain is DAMVIQNPRYQVTQFGKPVTLSCSQTLNHNVMYWYQQKSSQAPKLLFHYYDKDFNNEADTPDNFQSRRPNTSFCFLDIRSPGLGDTAMYLCATSGKSRDAGGGELFFGEGSRLTVL.

V is TRBV19 and J is TRBJ2-7; 9 bases map to TRBD1. Germline CDR1 is LNHDA and CDR2 is SQIVND (reference sequence). J gave up 3 bases and V 4 bases, and 4 bases lay outside the gene matches. This CDR3 region has 14 residues. The CDR3 coding sequence is TGTGCCAGTAGTACTTGGACAGGGGACTACGAGCAGTACTTC. Amino acid sequence: CASSTWTGDYEQYF.

The J gene is TRBJ2-5, the V gene TRBV28, with TRBD1 matching 9 bases. V was pared by 3 bases and J by 4 bases, with 18 bases of the junction left unmatched. The CDR3 is 19 residues long. Germline V CDR1 and CDR2: MDHEN, SYDVKM. CDR3 amino acids: CASSLALGQGRFMGETQYF. CDR3 coding DNA: TGTGCCAGCAGTTTGGCCCTAGGACAGGGGAGGTTTATGGGAGAGACCCAGTACTTC.